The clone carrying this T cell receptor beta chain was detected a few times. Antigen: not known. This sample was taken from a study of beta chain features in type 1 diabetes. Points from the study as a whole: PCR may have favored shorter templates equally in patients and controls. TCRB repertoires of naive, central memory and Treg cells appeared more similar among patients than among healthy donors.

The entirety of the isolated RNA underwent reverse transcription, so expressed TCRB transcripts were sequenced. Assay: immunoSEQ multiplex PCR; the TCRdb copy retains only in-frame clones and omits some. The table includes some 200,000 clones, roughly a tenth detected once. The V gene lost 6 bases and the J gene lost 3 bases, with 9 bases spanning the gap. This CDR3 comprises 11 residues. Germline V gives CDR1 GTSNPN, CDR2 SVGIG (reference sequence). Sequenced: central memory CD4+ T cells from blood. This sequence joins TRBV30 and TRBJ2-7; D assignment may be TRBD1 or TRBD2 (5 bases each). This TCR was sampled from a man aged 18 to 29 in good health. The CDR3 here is CACRGSYEQYF. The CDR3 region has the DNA TGTGCCTGTCGGGGCAGCTACGAGCAGTACTTC.